Each of the 10 T cell receptor beta chains below was sequenced from the same sample in a study of blood T cells in healthy people across ages. A J-beta primer mix and a sample-barcoded 5' primer were used in a second PCR of roughly 6 to 11 cycles. TCRdb called the 5' RACE reads again in MiXCR, with one record for every CDR3 protein. The table has around 1,500,000 distinct CDR3 sequences, 28% seen once. The sample comprised blood. These receptors were taken from a woman aged 25 to 39 in good health.

This clonotype was seen ten or more times. The chain combines TRBV14 with TRBJ2-1; D call uncertain. The CDR3 is made up of 11 amino acids. Germline V gene sequence: CDR1 SGHDN, CDR2 FVKESK. V was cut by 5 bases and J by 8 bases, with 7 bases left in between. The CDR3 nucleotides read TGTGCCAGCAGCGGAGCGTATGAGCAGTTCTTC. Its translation: CASSGAYEQFF. The full variable domain, completed using reference TRBV14 and TRBJ2-1, is EAGVTQFPSHSVIEKGQTVTLRCDPISGHDNLYWYRRVMGKEIKFLLHFVKESKQDESGMPNNRFLAERTGGTYSTLKVQPAELEDSGVYFCASSGAYEQFFGPGTRLTVL.

This clonotype was seen many times. The rearrangement joins TRBV10-3 to TRBJ1-2; no clear D. V was shortened by 0 bases and J by 5 bases, with 4 bases between the two germline ends. Looked up from germline, CDR1 is ENHRY and CDR2 is SYGVKD. CDR3 length equals 12 residues. This CDR3 reads CAISESMYGYTF. CDR3 coding DNA: TGTGCCATCAGTGAGTCGATGTATGGCTACACCTTC.

The CDR3: CASSLAAQRTDIPALHF. For the CDR3, the DNA is TGTGCCAGCAGTTTAGCCGCCCAACGGACTGACATTCCGGCCCTCCACTTT. The rearrangement uses TRBV12-3 or TRBV12-4 and TRBJ1-6; D gene unclear. The V gene lost 0 bases and the J gene lost 14 bases, with 23 bases spanning the gap. The CDR3 length is 17 residues.

This clonotype came up many times. The V and J genes are TRBV20-1 and TRBJ2-5; possible D gene TRBD2, 6 bases. Germline lookup yields CDR1 DFQATT and CDR2 SNEGSKA (reference sequence). This CDR3 is built from 13 residues. The V end was cut by 4 bases, the J end by 1 base, with 10 bases between. The chain's CDR3 is CSATRDFQETQYF. The DNA for the CDR3 is TGCAGTGCTACCAGGGACTTCCAAGAGACCCAGTACTTC.

This clonotype appeared once. The chain has TRBV11-2 and TRBJ1-1, with no clear D. Trimming shortened V by 0 bases and J by 5 bases, and 13 bases separated the two germline ends. CDR1 and CDR2 (germline): SGHAT, FQNNGV. The CDR3 contains 15 residues. The CDR3 nucleotides are TGTGCCAGCAGCTTAGATACGACTAGCCTTACTGAAGCTTTCTTT. Protein product: CASSLDTTSLTEAFF.

The rearrangement links TRBV4-1 to TRBJ2-3; 12 bases are shared with TRBD2. The CDR3 spans 17 residues. Germline CDR1 MGHRA, CDR2 YSYEKL. V trimming: 2 bases; J trimming: 2 bases; junction bases outside the gene matches: 5. The CDR3 spells CASSQSGTSGSTDTQYF. In nucleotides, the CDR3 is TGCGCCAGCAGCCAATCCGGGACTAGCGGGTCCACAGATACGCAGTATTTT.

Details on this clonotype: At one end, the junction sequence differs from germline, possibly due to a read error. The chain uses TRBV7-9 and TRBJ2-2, with 13 nucleotides matching TRBD2. The germline gives CDR1 SEHNR, CDR2 FQNEAQ (reference sequence). The CDR3 spans 16 residues. The CDR3 region is CASSPRTSGGTGEPFF. CDR3 nucleotides: TGTGCCAGCAGCCCACGGACTAGCGGGGGCACCGGGGAGCCGTTTTTT.

This chain joins TRBV5-1 and TRBJ2-2; 7 bases fit TRBD2. V lost 2 bases to trimming and J lost 7 bases; unmatched junction nucleotides: 17. This CDR3 has 18 amino acids. From germline, CDR1 is SGHRS and CDR2 YFSETQ. For the CDR3, the DNA is TGCGCCAGCAGCTTCACCGCCTCGATCCGGACTAGGAACGGGGAGCTGTTTTTT. Protein: CASSFTASIRTRNGELFF.

This chain links TRBV7-9 with TRBJ2-5; 11 bases are shared with TRBD1. V was pared by 5 bases and J by 5 bases, with 7 bases of the junction left unmatched. CDR3 length equals 15 residues. Germline V gene lookup returns CDR1 SEHNR and CDR2 FQNEAQ (reference sequence). As DNA, the CDR3 is TGTGCCAGCAGCACAGGACAGGGGGCGGGTGAGACCCAGTACTTC. It codes for CASSTGQGAGETQYF.

The gene calls are TRBV12-3 or TRBV12-4 and TRBJ1-2; D remains unclear. The CDR3 totals 13 residues. With 5 bases removed from V and 0 bases from J, the gap between germline ends came to 7 bases. The chain's CDR3 is CASSHTPNYGYTF. DNA for the CDR3: TGTGCCAGCAGTCATACACCTAACTATGGCTACACCTTC.